This entry lists 3 T cell receptor beta chains sequenced from one sample in a study of control samples from healthy donors and cancer patients. Sequencing was performed with immunoSEQ multiplex PCR; in TCRdb, only in-frame clones are kept and a portion is missing. There are fewer than 200,000 clones in the sample; roughly 90% occur only once, and approximately 12% lies in the top ten. The sequenced sample consisted of blood. All receptors come from a man under 40 in good health.

This clone was detected a few times. The chain uses TRBV28 and TRBJ2-2, with 8 bases that match TRBD2. V lost 7 bases and J lost 4; bases outside the gene matches: 5. The CDR3 is 14 amino acids. Germline V lookup: CDR1 MDHEN, CDR2 SYDVKM. The DNA for the CDR3 is TGTGCCAGCACAGGACTAGCTCTCACCGGGGAGCTGTTTTTT. Its protein product is CASTGLALTGELFF.

The V call is TRBV3-1 (or the pseudogene TRBV3-2), the J call TRBJ2-1; 12 nucleotides match TRBD2. Unmatched junction bases numbered 11, after V lost 4 bases and J lost 4 bases. The germline V gene has CDR1 LGHDT and CDR2 YNNKEL (reference sequence). CDR3 length: 18 amino acids. The CDR3 loop reads CASSPTSGRGGRYNEQFF. The CDR3, as DNA: TGTGCCAGCAGCCCGACTAGCGGGAGAGGTGGGAGGTACAATGAGCAGTTCTTC.

The J gene is TRBJ1-3, the V gene TRBV7-2; D gene uncertain. V dropped 1 base and J dropped 0 bases, with 7 bases sitting between them. Germline values: CDR1 SGHTA, CDR2 FQGNSA. This CDR3 region has 15 residues. This CDR3 is CASSLDGYSGNTIYF. The CDR3 nucleotides are TGTGCCAGCAGCTTAGACGGCTACTCTGGAAACACCATATATTTT.